The rows below give T cell receptor beta chains drawn from one sample of a study of T-cell memory formation after mild COVID-19. Using its own MiXCR run on the 5' RACE reads, TCRdb lists one record per CDR3 protein. The sample records 580,000 or so distinct CDR3 sequences, approximately 15% being singletons. What was sequenced was PBMCs or a T cell subset sorted from them (not recorded which). These receptors were collected from an adult woman who had mild COVID-19 (a few samples of this study predate the infection). Cell type and time point are not known. The CDR3 runs from the conserved cysteine through the conserved F or W. Each record gives: CDR3 length, V gene, J gene, D gene, clone size, CDR3 protein, CDR3 DNA. A D gene is named only where the DNA matches it firmly. Rows may omit the clone size; those that give it use once, few, many or a size class.

cdr3_length: 17; v_call: TRBV6-2/TRBV6-3; j_call: TRBJ1-2; d_call: TRBD1; clone_size: few; cdr3_aa: CASSYGPTGEDEDGYTF; cdr3_nt: TGTGCCAGCAGTTACGGGCCAACAGGGGAGGATGAGGATGGCTACACCTTC
cdr3_length: 14; v_call: TRBV7-2; j_call: TRBJ2-7; d_call: .; clone_size: few; cdr3_aa: CASSRLGGTYEQYF; cdr3_nt: TGTGCCAGCAGTCGACTCGGAGGTACTTACGAGCAGTACTTC
cdr3_length: 14; v_call: TRBV27; j_call: TRBJ2-1; d_call: .; clone_size: .; cdr3_aa: CASRTLGADNEQFF; cdr3_nt: TGTGCCAGCAGGACACTTGGGGCGGACAATGAGCAGTTCTTC
cdr3_length: 15; v_call: TRBV20-1; j_call: TRBJ2-4; d_call: .; clone_size: .; cdr3_aa: CSARPYREAKNIQYF; cdr3_nt: TGCAGTGCTAGGCCCTATCGTGAAGCCAAAAACATTCAGTACTTC
cdr3_length: 12; v_call: TRBV29-1; j_call: TRBJ2-7; d_call: TRBD1; clone_size: .; cdr3_aa: CSVEEPRDSQVF; cdr3_nt: TGCAGCGTTGAAGAACCACGGGACAGCCAGGTCTTC
cdr3_length: 15; v_call: TRBV4-3; j_call: TRBJ2-3; d_call: .; clone_size: .; cdr3_aa: CASSQDAGFTDTQYF; cdr3_nt: TGCGCCAGCAGCCAAGACGCGGGATTCACAGATACGCAGTATTTT
cdr3_length: 15; v_call: TRBV10-3; j_call: TRBJ1-2; d_call: TRBD1; clone_size: .; cdr3_aa: CAISEQPTGDTGYTF; cdr3_nt: TGTGCCATCAGTGAGCAACCAACAGGGGATACGGGCTACACCTTC
cdr3_length: 16; v_call: TRBV7-2; j_call: TRBJ2-2; d_call: .; clone_size: few; cdr3_aa: CASSSRLGRGTGELFF; cdr3_nt: TGTGCCAGCAGCTCCCGACTAGGGCGCGGCACCGGGGAGCTGTTTTTT
cdr3_length: 14; v_call: TRBV3-1; j_call: TRBJ1-1; d_call: TRBD1; clone_size: few; cdr3_aa: CASSQLQGAGEAFF; cdr3_nt: TGTGCCAGCAGCCAACTCCAGGGGGCTGGTGAAGCTTTCTTT
cdr3_length: 14; v_call: TRBV12-3/TRBV12-4; j_call: TRBJ1-2; d_call: TRBD1; clone_size: few; cdr3_aa: CASSLAGQGTSSTF; cdr3_nt: TGTGCCAGCAGTTTAGCCGGACAGGGAACTTCTAGCACCTTC
cdr3_length: 13; v_call: TRBV19; j_call: TRBJ1-5; d_call: .; clone_size: few; cdr3_aa: CASSIGGVQPQHF; cdr3_nt: TGTGCCAGTAGTATCGGAGGGGTTCAGCCCCAGCATTTT
cdr3_length: 14; v_call: TRBV27; j_call: TRBJ2-3; d_call: .; clone_size: many; cdr3_aa: CASSLSGRADTQYF; cdr3_nt: TGTGCCAGCAGTCTTAGCGGCCGGGCAGATACGCAGTATTTT
cdr3_length: 19; v_call: TRBV3-1; j_call: TRBJ2-2; d_call: TRBD2; clone_size: .; cdr3_aa: CASSQDRASGRGRVEELFF; cdr3_nt: TGTGCCAGCAGCCAAGATCGGGCTAGCGGGAGGGGAAGGGTAGAGGAGCTGTTTTTT
cdr3_length: 14; v_call: TRBV5-6; j_call: TRBJ2-2; d_call: TRBD1; clone_size: .; cdr3_aa: CASGQGANTGELFF; cdr3_nt: TGTGCCAGTGGACAGGGGGCGAACACCGGGGAGCTGTTTTTT
cdr3_length: 12; v_call: TRBV29-1; j_call: TRBJ2-7; d_call: .; clone_size: .; cdr3_aa: CSVRGSFYEQYF; cdr3_nt: TGCAGCGTCAGGGGAAGCTTCTACGAGCAGTACTTC
cdr3_length: 15; v_call: TRBV20-1; j_call: TRBJ1-5; d_call: TRBD1; clone_size: .; cdr3_aa: CSASGDRGLDQPQHF; cdr3_nt: TGCAGTGCTAGCGGGGACAGGGGGCTGGATCAGCCCCAGCATTTT
cdr3_length: 17; v_call: TRBV9; j_call: TRBJ2-3; d_call: .; clone_size: .; cdr3_aa: CASSVTRRAAGTDTQYF; cdr3_nt: TGTGCCAGCAGCGTAACCCGTAGGGCGGCGGGCACAGATACGCAGTATTTT
cdr3_length: 15; v_call: TRBV5-4; j_call: TRBJ2-7; d_call: TRBD2; clone_size: few; cdr3_aa: CASSSLGREAYEQYF; cdr3_nt: TGTGCCAGCAGCTCTCTCGGACGGGAGGCCTACGAGCAGTACTTC
cdr3_length: 14; v_call: TRBV7-2; j_call: TRBJ1-2; d_call: .; clone_size: .; cdr3_aa: CASSLATQGHGYTF; cdr3_nt: TGTGCCAGCAGCTTAGCTACGCAGGGCCATGGCTACACCTTC
cdr3_length: 17; v_call: TRBV5-1; j_call: TRBJ2-2; d_call: TRBD1; clone_size: .; cdr3_aa: CASRIPGTGSNTGELFF; cdr3_nt: TGCGCCAGCAGGATACCGGGGACAGGGTCGAACACCGGGGAGCTGTTTTTT
cdr3_length: 14; v_call: TRBV30; j_call: TRBJ2-6; d_call: TRBD1; clone_size: .; cdr3_aa: CAWTGGYGANVLTF; cdr3_nt: TGTGCCTGGACAGGGGGCTACGGGGCCAACGTCCTGACTTTC
cdr3_length: 14; v_call: TRBV5-1; j_call: TRBJ1-1; d_call: .; clone_size: few; cdr3_aa: CASSLYVGGTEAFF; cdr3_nt: TGCGCCAGCAGCTTGTATGTCGGGGGGACTGAAGCTTTCTTT
cdr3_length: 18; v_call: TRBV28; j_call: TRBJ2-5; d_call: TRBD2; clone_size: .; cdr3_aa: CASSLRRAGAHLLETQYF; cdr3_nt: TGTGCCAGCAGCCTACGAAGAGCGGGAGCCCACCTGTTGGAGACCCAGTACTTC
cdr3_length: 15; v_call: TRBV7-9; j_call: TRBJ2-3; d_call: .; clone_size: few; cdr3_aa: CASSPGRSSTDTQYF; cdr3_nt: TGTGCCAGCAGCCCCGGACGGTCTAGCACAGATACGCAGTATTTT
cdr3_length: 15; v_call: TRBV6-5; j_call: TRBJ2-7; d_call: TRBD1; clone_size: once; cdr3_aa: CASSWTGDLSYEQYF; cdr3_nt: TGTGCCAGCAGTTGGACAGGGGACCTATCCTACGAGCAGTACTTC
cdr3_length: 14; v_call: TRBV11-2; j_call: TRBJ2-5; d_call: .; clone_size: .; cdr3_aa: CASLLLGRQETQYF; cdr3_nt: TGTGCCAGCCTTCTCCTAGGGAGGCAAGAGACCCAGTACTTC
cdr3_length: 15; v_call: TRBV5-1; j_call: TRBJ2-7; d_call: TRBD1; clone_size: many; cdr3_aa: CASSLQTGFTYEQYF; cdr3_nt: TGCGCCAGCAGCTTGCAGACAGGGTTTACCTACGAGCAGTACTTC
cdr3_length: 14; v_call: TRBV7-2; j_call: TRBJ1-2; d_call: TRBD1; clone_size: many; cdr3_aa: CASSSGTGDRGYTF; cdr3_nt: TGTGCCAGCAGTTCCGGGACAGGGGATCGGGGCTACACCTTC
cdr3_length: 10; v_call: TRBV7-9; j_call: TRBJ2-1; d_call: .; clone_size: .; cdr3_aa: CASSSIEQFF; cdr3_nt: TGTGCCAGCAGCTCTATTGAGCAGTTCTTC
cdr3_length: 15; v_call: TRBV18; j_call: TRBJ2-3; d_call: .; clone_size: .; cdr3_aa: CASFLTRGGPDTQYF; cdr3_nt: TGTGCCAGCTTCTTGACAAGAGGGGGTCCGGATACGCAGTATTTT
cdr3_length: 12; v_call: TRBV5-1; j_call: TRBJ2-7; d_call: .; clone_size: many; cdr3_aa: CASSLYGYEQYF; cdr3_nt: TGCGCCAGCAGCTTGTACGGCTACGAGCAGTACTTC
cdr3_length: 14; v_call: TRBV11-2; j_call: TRBJ2-1; d_call: TRBD2; clone_size: many; cdr3_aa: CASSLLAGDNEQFF; cdr3_nt: TGTGCCAGCAGCTTGTTAGCGGGAGACAATGAGCAGTTCTTC
cdr3_length: 15; v_call: TRBV6-5; j_call: TRBJ2-1; d_call: .; clone_size: .; cdr3_aa: CASSYSGVLGIEQFF; cdr3_nt: TGTGCCAGCAGTTACTCGGGTGTTTTAGGGATCGAGCAGTTCTTC
cdr3_length: 15; v_call: TRBV18; j_call: TRBJ1-1; d_call: .; clone_size: .; cdr3_aa: CASSPSGGAYGEAFF; cdr3_nt: TGTGCCAGCTCACCAAGCGGGGGCGCGTATGGTGAAGCTTTCTTT
cdr3_length: 13; v_call: TRBV10-3; j_call: TRBJ2-7; d_call: TRBD2; clone_size: few; cdr3_aa: CAIMSGGGHEQYF; cdr3_nt: TGTGCCATCATGAGCGGGGGGGGCCACGAGCAGTACTTC
cdr3_length: 17; v_call: TRBV4-1; j_call: TRBJ2-3; d_call: .; clone_size: few; cdr3_aa: CASSQDRADTSTDTQYF; cdr3_nt: TGCGCCAGCAGCCAAGATCGGGCAGACACTAGCACAGATACGCAGTATTTT
cdr3_length: 15; v_call: TRBV3-1; j_call: TRBJ2-7; d_call: TRBD1; clone_size: few; cdr3_aa: CASSPGLDRWSEQYF; cdr3_nt: TGTGCCAGCAGCCCCGGCCTGGACAGGTGGAGCGAGCAGTACTTC
cdr3_length: 15; v_call: TRBV12-3/TRBV12-4; j_call: TRBJ2-3; d_call: TRBD2; clone_size: .; cdr3_aa: CASSFSSGSTDTQYF; cdr3_nt: TGTGCCAGCAGTTTCTCTAGCGGGAGTACAGATACGCAGTATTTT
cdr3_length: 15; v_call: TRBV20-1; j_call: TRBJ1-1; d_call: TRBD1; clone_size: few; cdr3_aa: CSAPRQGHMNTEAFF; cdr3_nt: TGCAGTGCTCCAAGACAGGGACACATGAACACTGAAGCTTTCTTT
cdr3_length: 13; v_call: TRBV12-3/TRBV12-4; j_call: TRBJ1-5; d_call: TRBD1; clone_size: few; cdr3_aa: CASSSGQDQPQHF; cdr3_nt: TGTGCCAGCAGTTCCGGACAGGATCAGCCCCAGCATTTT
cdr3_length: 17; v_call: TRBV2; j_call: TRBJ2-5; d_call: TRBD2; clone_size: few; cdr3_aa: CASSHFLAGVYQETQYF; cdr3_nt: TGTGCCAGCAGTCATTTCCTAGCGGGGGTGTACCAAGAGACCCAGTACTTC
cdr3_length: 17; v_call: TRBV5-6; j_call: TRBJ2-3; d_call: .; clone_size: few; cdr3_aa: CASSLLGIGSSTDTQYF; cdr3_nt: TGTGCCAGCAGCTTGTTAGGGATCGGGTCTAGCACAGATACGCAGTATTTT
cdr3_length: 16; v_call: TRBV7-2; j_call: TRBJ1-2; d_call: TRBD1; clone_size: many; cdr3_aa: CASSLGTGTGNSGYTF; cdr3_nt: TGTGCCAGCAGCTTAGGGACCGGGACAGGGAACTCCGGCTACACCTTC
cdr3_length: 14; v_call: TRBV5-6; j_call: TRBJ2-4; d_call: TRBD1; clone_size: .; cdr3_aa: CASSLYSTGGIQYF; cdr3_nt: TGTGCCAGCAGCTTGTATAGCACAGGGGGCATTCAGTACTTC
cdr3_length: 15; v_call: TRBV5-1; j_call: TRBJ2-2; d_call: .; clone_size: few; cdr3_aa: CASSLATSLTGELFF; cdr3_nt: TGCGCCAGCAGCTTGGCCACTAGTCTGACCGGGGAGCTGTTTTTT
cdr3_length: 16; v_call: TRBV30; j_call: TRBJ1-5; d_call: .; clone_size: once; cdr3_aa: CAWSVRAVWGNQPQHF; cdr3_nt: TGTGCCTGGAGTGTAAGGGCGGTTTGGGGCAATCAGCCCCAGCATTTT